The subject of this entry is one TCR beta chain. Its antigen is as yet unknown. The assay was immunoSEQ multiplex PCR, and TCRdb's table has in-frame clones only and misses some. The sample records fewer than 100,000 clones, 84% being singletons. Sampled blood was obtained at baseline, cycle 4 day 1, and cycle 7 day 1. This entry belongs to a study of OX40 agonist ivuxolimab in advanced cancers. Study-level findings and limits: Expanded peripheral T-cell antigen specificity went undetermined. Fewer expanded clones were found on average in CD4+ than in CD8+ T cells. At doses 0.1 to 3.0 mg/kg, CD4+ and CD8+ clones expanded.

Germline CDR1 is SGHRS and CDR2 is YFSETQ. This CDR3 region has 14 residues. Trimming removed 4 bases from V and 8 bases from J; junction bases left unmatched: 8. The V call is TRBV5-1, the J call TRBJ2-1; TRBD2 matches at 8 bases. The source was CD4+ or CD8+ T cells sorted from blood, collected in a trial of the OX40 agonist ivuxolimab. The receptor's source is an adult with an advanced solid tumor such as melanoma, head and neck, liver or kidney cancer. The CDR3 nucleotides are TGCGCCAGCAGCGTAACTAGCGGTGGCCATGAGCAGTTCTTC. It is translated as CASSVTSGGHEQFF.